This T cell receptor beta chain originates from a study of response to subunit inactivated influenza vaccine. The germline V gene encodes CDR1 MNHEY and CDR2 SVGEGT. The CDR3 totals 14 residues. V shed 0 bases and J shed 11 bases, with 16 bases lying between them. For this clonotype: Its antigen is not identified.

MiXCR, run by TCRdb on the RT-PCR reads, gives a single entry per CDR3 protein. The sample holds under 950,000 distinct CDR3 sequences, 20% to 25% seen once. General study results and limits: After each seasonal influenza vaccination, few new T cells are recruited, the authors suggested.

The receptor comes from a man in his forties or fifties who received an inactivated influenza vaccine. The chain recombines TRBV6-2 or TRBV6-3 with TRBJ1-1; D uncertain. Sequenced material: PBMCs from blood, taken roughly 5 days after vaccination. DNA for the CDR3: TGTGCCAGCAGTTACTCGGTCAGTCCCACGAAGGCTTTCTTT. Encoded protein: CASSYSVSPTKAFF.